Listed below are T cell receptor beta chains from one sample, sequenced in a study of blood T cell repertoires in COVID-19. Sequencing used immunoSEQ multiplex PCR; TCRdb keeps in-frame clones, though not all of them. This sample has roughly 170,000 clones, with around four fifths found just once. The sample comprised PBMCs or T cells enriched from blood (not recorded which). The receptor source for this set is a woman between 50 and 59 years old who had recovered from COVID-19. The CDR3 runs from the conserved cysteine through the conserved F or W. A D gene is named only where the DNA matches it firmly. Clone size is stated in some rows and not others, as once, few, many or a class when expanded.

CDR3: CASSRTGDTEAFF
DNA: TGTGCCAGTAGTAGGACAGGGGACACTGAAGCTTTCTTT
size: NA
J: TRBJ1-1
V: TRBV19
D: TRBD1

CDR3: CASSLAGQGWTEAFF
DNA: TGTGCCAGCAGCTTAGCGGGACAGGGATGGACTGAAGCTTTCTTT
size: NA
J: TRBJ1-1
V: TRBV7-2
D: TRBD1

CDR3: CASSLYSSGEQETQYF
DNA: TGTGCCAGCAGCTTGTATTCTAGCGGGGAACAAGAGACCCAGTACTTC
size: NA
J: TRBJ2-5
V: TRBV5-6
D: TRBD2

CDR3: CASSPGSFTNEKLFF
DNA: TGCGCCAGCAGCCCGGGGAGTTTCACTAATGAAAAACTGTTTTTT
size: NA
J: TRBJ1-4
V: TRBV5-1
D: NA

CDR3: CASSGRTGSGNTIYF
DNA: TGTGCCAGCAGTGGGAGGACAGGGTCTGGAAACACCATATATTTT
size: NA
J: TRBJ1-3
V: TRBV2
D: TRBD1

CDR3: CASSLGGGNTGELFF
DNA: TGTGCCAGCAGCTTAGGAGGGGGGAACACCGGGGAGCTGTTTTTT
size: NA
J: TRBJ2-2
V: TRBV7-9
D: NA

CDR3: CSASQDKVGPGEAFF
DNA: TGCAGTGCTAGTCAGGACAAAGTGGGGCCCGGTGAAGCTTTCTTT
size: NA
J: TRBJ1-1
V: TRBV20-1
D: NA

CDR3: CASSPPGQGSEKLFF
DNA: TGTGCCAGCTCACCCCCGGGACAGGGAAGTGAAAAACTGTTTTTT
size: NA
J: TRBJ1-4
V: TRBV18
D: TRBD1

CDR3: CASSHLSGSPGTGELFF
DNA: TGTGCCAGCAGCCACCTTAGCGGGAGTCCGGGCACCGGGGAGCTGTTTTTT
size: NA
J: TRBJ2-2
V: TRBV13
D: TRBD2

CDR3: CAWRPYRNTEAFF
DNA: TGTGCCTGGAGACCCTATCGGAACACTGAAGCTTTCTTT
size: NA
J: TRBJ1-1
V: TRBV30
D: NA

CDR3: CASSPGDSSNQPQHF
DNA: TGTGCCAGCAGCCCGGGGGACAGCTCCAATCAGCCCCAGCATTTT
size: once
J: TRBJ1-5
V: TRBV7-2
D: TRBD1

CDR3: CASSLKAAINSPLHF
DNA: TGTGCCAGCAGCTTAAAAGCAGCGATTAATTCACCCCTCCACTTT
size: NA
J: TRBJ1-6
V: TRBV7-2
D: NA

CDR3: CASSPYPQGEIFYGYTF
DNA: TGTGCCAGCAGTCCTTACCCACAGGGGGAGATTTTCTATGGCTACACCTTC
size: NA
J: TRBJ1-2
V: TRBV21-1
D: NA

CDR3: CASRVSSGNTIYF
DNA: TGTGCCAGCAGAGTGAGCTCTGGAAACACCATATATTTT
size: once
J: TRBJ1-3
V: TRBV6-5
D: NA

CDR3: CASSAGTGPGYTF
DNA: TGTGCCAGCAGCGCCGGGACAGGGCCCGGCTACACCTTC
size: NA
J: TRBJ1-2
V: TRBV9
D: TRBD1

CDR3: CASSLVGGTMNTEAFF
DNA: TGCGCCAGCAGCTTGGTGGGGGGAACCATGAACACTGAAGCTTTCTTT
size: NA
J: TRBJ1-1
V: TRBV5-1
D: NA

CDR3: CASSFYTRGPQHF
DNA: TGTGCCAGCAGCTTCTATACCAGGGGGCCCCAGCATTTT
size: NA
J: TRBJ1-5
V: TRBV5-5
D: NA

CDR3: CASSLILGQGEAFF
DNA: TGTGCCAGCAGCTTAATTTTGGGACAGGGTGAAGCTTTCTTT
size: NA
J: TRBJ1-1
V: TRBV7-9
D: TRBD1

CDR3: CASSSLPHGGGYTF
DNA: TGTGCCAGCAGCTCGCTACCCCATGGAGGAGGCTACACCTTC
size: NA
J: TRBJ1-2
V: TRBV7-3
D: NA

CDR3: CASSLRAGRGSGYTF
DNA: TGTGCCAGCAGCTTAAGGGCAGGGAGGGGTAGTGGCTACACCTTC
size: NA
J: TRBJ1-2
V: TRBV7-2
D: NA

CDR3: CASSPGQGGGYTF
DNA: TGTGCCAGCAGTCCTGGACAGGGGGGAGGCTACACCTTC
size: NA
J: TRBJ1-2
V: TRBV12-3/TRBV12-4
D: TRBD1

CDR3: CASSLGPSEAFF
DNA: TGTGCCAGCAGCTTAGGGCCCTCCGAAGCTTTCTTT
size: NA
J: TRBJ1-1
V: TRBV11-2
D: NA

CDR3: CASRDRLGYNEQFF
DNA: TGTGCCAGCAGGGACAGGCTCGGGTACAATGAGCAGTTCTTC
size: NA
J: TRBJ2-1
V: TRBV2
D: TRBD1

CDR3: CASRPTGKNPPLHF
DNA: TGTGCCAGCAGGCCGACAGGGAAAAATCCACCCCTCCACTTT
size: NA
J: TRBJ1-6
V: TRBV3-1/TRBV3-2
D: TRBD1

CDR3: CASSQAAGGPRETQYF
DNA: TGTGCCAGCAGCCAAGCAGCGGGGGGGCCCCGAGAGACCCAGTACTTC
size: NA
J: TRBJ2-5
V: TRBV4-2
D: TRBD2

CDR3: CASSLGGQETQYF
DNA: TGTGCCAGCAGCTTGGGGGGGCAAGAGACCCAGTACTTC
size: few
J: TRBJ2-5
V: TRBV7-2
D: TRBD2

CDR3: CASTRTHPEQFF
DNA: TGTGCCAGCACTCGAACTCACCCTGAGCAGTTCTTC
size: NA
J: TRBJ2-1
V: TRBV12-3/TRBV12-4
D: NA

CDR3: CASSTDRERRAQNSPLHF
DNA: TGTGCCAGTAGTACCGACAGGGAGCGACGCGCCCAGAATTCACCCCTCCACTTT
size: NA
J: TRBJ1-6
V: TRBV19
D: TRBD1

CDR3: CASSLVEWRDLAFF
DNA: TGTGCCAGCAGCTTAGTAGAGTGGAGGGACCTAGCTTTCTTT
size: NA
J: TRBJ1-1
V: TRBV7-2
D: NA

CDR3: CASSLLDRDESTEAFF
DNA: TGTGCCAGCAGCTTACTGGACAGGGATGAGAGCACTGAAGCTTTCTTT
size: NA
J: TRBJ1-1
V: TRBV7-9
D: TRBD1

CDR3: CASSAGRGFTNEKLFF
DNA: TGTGCCAGCAGCGCCGGAAGAGGATTCACTAATGAAAAACTGTTTTTT
size: NA
J: TRBJ1-4
V: TRBV11-2
D: NA

CDR3: CASSKPAGANYGYTF
DNA: TGTGCCAGCAGCAAGCCGGCAGGGGCCAACTATGGCTACACCTTC
size: NA
J: TRBJ1-2
V: TRBV7-8
D: NA

CDR3: CASSEEAGSGQPQHF
DNA: TGTGCCAGCAGTGAAGAGGCAGGGTCAGGCCAGCCCCAGCATTTT
size: NA
J: TRBJ1-5
V: TRBV2
D: NA

CDR3: CASGHWTDTEAFF
DNA: TGTGCTAGTGGACATTGGACAGACACTGAAGCTTTCTTT
size: few
J: TRBJ1-1
V: TRBV12-5
D: NA